One and the same sample provided the 5 T cell receptor beta chains below, sequenced in a study of Graves' ophthalmopathy and Graves' hyperthyroidism. Amplification of the TCR beta CDR3 regions used RNA transcripts (as template). RT-PCR in the first round used HTBI primers; a second-round multiplex PCR followed. TCRdb reprocessed the multiplex PCR reads via MiXCR and lists one record per CDR3 protein. The sample includes around 520,000 distinct CDR3 sequences, about 40% seen only once; the top ten take about 4.1%. The sequenced sample was peripheral blood or thyroid tissue (not recorded which). Receptors originate from an adult man with Graves' hyperthyroidism.

This clonotype was seen repeatedly, ten times or more. The V gene is TRBV9, the J gene TRBJ1-2; D remains ambiguous. Germline V lookup: CDR1 SGDLS, CDR2 YYNGEE. Trimming took 2 bases from V and 0 from J, leaving 5 bases between them. The CDR3 loop spans 13 amino acids. The CDR3 DNA is TGTGCCAGCAGCGTCCGAGCTAACTATGGCTACACCTTC. It is translated as CASSVRANYGYTF.

This clonotype occurred many times. The rearrangement joins TRBV24-1 to TRBJ2-6; D is undetermined. Germline CDR1 is KGHDR and CDR2 is SFDVKD. Trimming took 10 bases from V and 0 from J, leaving 12 bases between them. This CDR3 is 15 amino acids long. CDR3 amino acids: CATLGWDSGANVLTF. In DNA form, the CDR3 reads TGTGCCACTCTTGGCTGGGACTCTGGGGCCAACGTCCTGACTTTC.

This clonotype was detected ten times or more. This rearrangement joins TRBV29-1 to TRBJ1-1; no clear D gene. Deletions cut 4 bases from V and 1 base from J, with 10 bases between. CDR1 SQVTM and CDR2 ANQGSEA come from the germline V gene. This CDR3 contains 13 residues. CDR3 sequence: CSVASGPNTEAFF. For the CDR3, the DNA is TGCAGCGTTGCATCAGGTCCGAACACTGAAGCTTTCTTT.

This chain connects TRBV29-1 to TRBJ1-2; D gene unclear. The CDR3 covers 11 residues. Germline CDR1 reads SQVTM; CDR2 reads ANQGSEA. The V end was cut by 7 bases, the J end by 4 bases, with 10 bases between. The CDR3 loop reads CSGRAPYGYTF. The CDR3 DNA reads as TGCAGCGGACGGGCCCCCTATGGCTACACCTTC. The full variable domain, rest sourced from reference TRBV29-1 and TRBJ1-2, is SAVISQKPSRDICQRGTSLTIQCQVDSQVTMMFWYRQQPGQSLTLIATANQGSEATYESGFVIDKFPISRPNLTFSTLTVSNMSPEDSSIYLCSGRAPYGYTFGSGTRLTVV.

This clonotype was counted at least ten times. The rearrangement joins TRBV28 to TRBJ1-1, with D unclear. Trimming left V 5 bases short and J 0 bases short, with 7 bases between. The CDR3 consists of 13 residues. Germline V gene data show CDR1 as MDHEN and CDR2 as SYDVKM. The CDR3 DNA follows: TGTGCCAGCAGTCCCTCAATGAACACTGAAGCTTTCTTT. Residues: CASSPSMNTEAFF.